This TCR beta chain was recorded in a study of OX40 agonist ivuxolimab in advanced cancers. Sequencing used immunoSEQ multiplex PCR; TCRdb keeps in-frame clones, though not all of them. This table holds fewer than 65,000 clones, nearly 90% found once. For this clone: Antigen specificity is unknown.

Germline CDR1 SGHAT, CDR2 FQNNGV. The CDR3 is 15 amino acids. The germline V and J ends were trimmed by 8 bases and 6 bases, with 22 bases remaining between them. Study results and limitations: In general, CD8+ T cells held more expanded clones than CD4+ did, on average.

Blood draws occurred at baseline, cycle 4 day 1, and cycle 7 day 1. The receptor comes from an adult with an advanced solid tumor such as melanoma, head and neck, liver or kidney cancer. The chain joins TRBV11-2 to TRBJ1-2; D is uncertain. The sample was CD4+ or CD8+ T cells sorted from blood, taken in a trial of the OX40 agonist ivuxolimab. The CDR3 is CASRGWAAERDGYTF. The DNA of the CDR3 is TGTGCCAGCCGGGGTTGGGCCGCAGAGAGAGATGGCTACACCTTC.